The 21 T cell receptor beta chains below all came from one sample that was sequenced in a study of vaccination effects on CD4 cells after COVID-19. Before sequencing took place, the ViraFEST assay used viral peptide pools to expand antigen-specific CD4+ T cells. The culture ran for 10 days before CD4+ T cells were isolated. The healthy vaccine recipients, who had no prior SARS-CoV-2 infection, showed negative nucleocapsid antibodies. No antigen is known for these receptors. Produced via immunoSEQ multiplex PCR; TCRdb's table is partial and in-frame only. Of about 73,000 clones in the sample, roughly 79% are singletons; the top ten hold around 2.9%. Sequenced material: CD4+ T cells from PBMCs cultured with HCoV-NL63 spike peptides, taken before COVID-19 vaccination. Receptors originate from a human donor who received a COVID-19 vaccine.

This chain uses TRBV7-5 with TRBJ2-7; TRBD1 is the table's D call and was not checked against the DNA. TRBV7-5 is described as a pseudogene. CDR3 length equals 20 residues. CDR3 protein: CARSLGPAIRGQLSSYEQYV. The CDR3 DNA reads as TGTGCCAGAAGCTTAGGCCCCGCGATAAGGGGGCAGCTAAGCTCCTACGAGCAGTACGTC.

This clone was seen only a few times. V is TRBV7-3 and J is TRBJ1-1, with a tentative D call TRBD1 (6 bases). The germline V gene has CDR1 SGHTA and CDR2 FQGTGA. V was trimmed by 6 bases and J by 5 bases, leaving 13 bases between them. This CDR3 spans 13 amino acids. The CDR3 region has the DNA TGTGCCAGCAGGCAGACCACAGGGACTGAAGCTTTCTTT. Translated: CASRQTTGTEAFF.

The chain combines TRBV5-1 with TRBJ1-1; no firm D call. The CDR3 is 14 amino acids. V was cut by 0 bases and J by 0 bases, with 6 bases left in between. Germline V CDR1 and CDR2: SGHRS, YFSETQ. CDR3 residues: CASSLGGMNTEAFF. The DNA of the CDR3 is TGCGCCAGCAGCTTGGGAGGGATGAACACTGAAGCTTTCTTT.

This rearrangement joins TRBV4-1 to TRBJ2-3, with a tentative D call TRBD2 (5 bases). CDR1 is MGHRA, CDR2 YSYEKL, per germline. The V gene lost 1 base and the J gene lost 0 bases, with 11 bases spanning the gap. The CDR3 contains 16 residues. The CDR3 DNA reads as TGCGCCAGCAGCCAAGTAGAGCGGACTAGCACAGATACGCAGTATTTT. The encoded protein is CASSQVERTSTDTQYF.

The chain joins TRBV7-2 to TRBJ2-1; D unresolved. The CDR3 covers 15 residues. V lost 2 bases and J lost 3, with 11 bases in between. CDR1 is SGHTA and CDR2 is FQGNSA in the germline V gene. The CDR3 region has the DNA TGTGCCAGCAGCTTATTCGAGGCCCTCTACAATGAGCAGTTCTTC. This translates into CASSLFEALYNEQFF.

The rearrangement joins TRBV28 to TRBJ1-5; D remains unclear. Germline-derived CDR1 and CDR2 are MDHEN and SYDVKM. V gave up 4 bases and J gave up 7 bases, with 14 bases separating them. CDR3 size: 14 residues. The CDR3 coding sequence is TGTGCCAGCAGTTCTGTCGCAGAAAACCAGCCCCAGCATTTT. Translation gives CASSSVAENQPQHF.

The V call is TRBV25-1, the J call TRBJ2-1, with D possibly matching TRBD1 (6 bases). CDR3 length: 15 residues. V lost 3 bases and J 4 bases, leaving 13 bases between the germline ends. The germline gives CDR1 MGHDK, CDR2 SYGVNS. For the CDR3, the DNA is TGTGCCAGCAGTGAGCCCGGGACACAATACAATGAGCAGTTCTTC. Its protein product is CASSEPGTQYNEQFF.

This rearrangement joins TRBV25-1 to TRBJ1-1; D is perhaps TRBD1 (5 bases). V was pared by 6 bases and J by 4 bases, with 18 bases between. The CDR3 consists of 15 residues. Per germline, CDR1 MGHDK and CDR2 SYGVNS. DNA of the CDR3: TGTGCCAGCAGAGCTAGGACATTCGACCTCACTGAAGCTTTCTTT. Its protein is CASRARTFDLTEAFF.

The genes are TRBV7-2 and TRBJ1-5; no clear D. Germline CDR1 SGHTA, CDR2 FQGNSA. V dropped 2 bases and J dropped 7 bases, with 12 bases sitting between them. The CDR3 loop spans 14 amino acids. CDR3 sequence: CASSLYPGDQPQHF. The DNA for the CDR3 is TGTGCCAGCAGCTTATATCCAGGAGACCAGCCCCAGCATTTT.

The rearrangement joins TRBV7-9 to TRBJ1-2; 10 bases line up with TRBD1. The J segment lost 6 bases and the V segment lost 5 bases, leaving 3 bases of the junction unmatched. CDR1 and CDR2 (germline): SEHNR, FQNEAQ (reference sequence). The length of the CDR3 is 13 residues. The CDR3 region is CASSRQGADGYTF. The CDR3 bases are TGTGCCAGCAGCAGACAGGGGGCGGATGGCTACACCTTC.

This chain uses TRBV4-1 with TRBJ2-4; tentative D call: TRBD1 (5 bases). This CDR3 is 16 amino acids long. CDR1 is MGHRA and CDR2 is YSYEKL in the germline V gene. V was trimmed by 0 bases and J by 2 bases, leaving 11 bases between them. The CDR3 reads CASSQERGVTKNIQYF. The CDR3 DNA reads TGCGCCAGCAGCCAAGAAAGGGGTGTGACCAAAAACATTCAGTACTTC.

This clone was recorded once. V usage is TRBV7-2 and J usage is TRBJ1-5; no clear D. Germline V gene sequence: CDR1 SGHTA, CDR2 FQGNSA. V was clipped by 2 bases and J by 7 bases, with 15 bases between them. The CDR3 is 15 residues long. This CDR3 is CASSLNWLGNQPQHF. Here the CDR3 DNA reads TGTGCCAGCAGCTTAAATTGGTTGGGGAACCAGCCCCAGCATTTT.

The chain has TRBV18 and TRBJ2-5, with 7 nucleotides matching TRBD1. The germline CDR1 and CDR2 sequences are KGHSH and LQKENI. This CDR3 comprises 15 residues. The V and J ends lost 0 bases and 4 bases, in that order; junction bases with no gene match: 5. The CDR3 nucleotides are TGTGCCAGCTCACCACCCCCAACAGGGGTAGAGACCCAGTACTTC. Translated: CASSPPPTGVETQYF.

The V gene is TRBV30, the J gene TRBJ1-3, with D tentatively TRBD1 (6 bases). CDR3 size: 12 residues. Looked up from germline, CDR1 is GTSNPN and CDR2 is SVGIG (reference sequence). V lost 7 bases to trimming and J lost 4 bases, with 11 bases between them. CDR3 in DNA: TGTGCCTCGGGGGGCAGGGGAAACACCATATATTTT. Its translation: CASGGRGNTIYF.

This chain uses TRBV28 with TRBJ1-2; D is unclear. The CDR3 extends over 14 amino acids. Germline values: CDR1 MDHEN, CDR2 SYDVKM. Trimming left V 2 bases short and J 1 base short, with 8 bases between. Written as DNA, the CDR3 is TGTGCCAGCAGTTTAACTCAGGTTAACTATGGCTACACCTTC. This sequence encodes CASSLTQVNYGYTF.

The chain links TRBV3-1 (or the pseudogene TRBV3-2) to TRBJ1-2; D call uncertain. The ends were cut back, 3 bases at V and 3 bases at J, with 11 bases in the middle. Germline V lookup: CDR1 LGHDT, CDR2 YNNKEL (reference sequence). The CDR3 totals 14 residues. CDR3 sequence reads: CASSQGGLHYGYTF. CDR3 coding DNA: TGTGCCAGCAGCCAGGGAGGGCTTCACTATGGCTACACCTTC.

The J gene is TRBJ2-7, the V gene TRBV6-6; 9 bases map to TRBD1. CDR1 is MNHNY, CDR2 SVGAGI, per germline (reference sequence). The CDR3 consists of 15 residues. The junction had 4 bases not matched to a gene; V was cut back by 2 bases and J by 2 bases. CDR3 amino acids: CASSYGGQGAYEQYV. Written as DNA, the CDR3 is TGTGCCAGCAGTTACGGGGGACAGGGAGCCTACGAGCAGTACGTC.

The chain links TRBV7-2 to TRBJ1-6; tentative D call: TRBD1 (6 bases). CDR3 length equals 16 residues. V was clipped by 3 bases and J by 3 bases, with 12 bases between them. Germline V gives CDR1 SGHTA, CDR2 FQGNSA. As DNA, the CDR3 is TGTGCCAGCAGCTTGGACAGTCAACTCTATAATTCACCCCTCCACTTT. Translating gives CASSLDSQLYNSPLHF.

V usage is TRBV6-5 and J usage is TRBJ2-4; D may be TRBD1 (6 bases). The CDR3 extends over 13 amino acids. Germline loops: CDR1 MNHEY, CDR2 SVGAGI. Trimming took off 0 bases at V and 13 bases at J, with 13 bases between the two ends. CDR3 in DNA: TGTGCCAGCAGTTACTCGGGCAGGGGATTACAGTACTTC. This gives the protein CASSYSGRGLQYF.

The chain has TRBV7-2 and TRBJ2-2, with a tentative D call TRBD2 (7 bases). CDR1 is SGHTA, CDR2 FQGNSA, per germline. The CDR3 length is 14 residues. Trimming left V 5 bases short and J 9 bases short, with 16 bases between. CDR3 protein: CASSTGGSLRELFF. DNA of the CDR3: TGTGCCAGCAGCACGGGGGGCAGTTTGAGGGAGCTGTTTTTT.

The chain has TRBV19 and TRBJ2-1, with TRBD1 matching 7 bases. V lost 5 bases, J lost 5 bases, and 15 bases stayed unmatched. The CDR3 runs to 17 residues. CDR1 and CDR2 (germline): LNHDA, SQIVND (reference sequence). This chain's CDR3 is CASSSPLGRGTHNEQFF. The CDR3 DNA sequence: TGTGCCAGTAGTTCTCCACTAGGCAGGGGGACCCACAATGAGCAGTTCTTC. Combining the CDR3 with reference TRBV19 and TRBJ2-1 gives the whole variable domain DGGITQSPKYLFRKEGQNVTLSCEQNLNHDAMYWYRQDPGQGLRLIYYSQIVNDFQKGDIAEGYSVSREKKESFPLTVTSAQKNPTAFYLCASSSPLGRGTHNEQFFGPGTRLTVL.